This T cell receptor (beta chain) originates from a study of OX40 agonist ivuxolimab in advanced cancers. Study details: With a range of 23 to 79, age averaged approximately 60 years, and nearly 85% were male. General study points: At doses 0.1 to 3.0 mg/kg, CD4+ and CD8+ clones expanded.

Assay used: immunoSEQ multiplex PCR; TCRdb lists only in-frame clones, some missing. The table includes more than 13,000 clones, about 80% detected once. Comment on this clone: The antigen is undetermined.

Material: CD4+ or CD8+ T cells sorted from blood, obtained in a trial of the OX40 agonist ivuxolimab. The source of this sequence is an adult with an advanced solid tumor such as melanoma, head and neck, liver or kidney cancer.

In DNA, the CDR3 is TGTGCCAGCAGCTCCGACAGGGGAGGACAGCCCCAGCATTTT. Translation: CASSSDRGGQPQHF. The chain links TRBV7-2 to TRBJ1-5, with TRBD1 matching 8 bases. V trimming: 4 bases; J trimming: 7 bases; junction bases outside the gene matches: 6. The CDR3 consists of 14 residues. Per the germline V gene, CDR1 is SGHTA and CDR2 is FQGNSA.